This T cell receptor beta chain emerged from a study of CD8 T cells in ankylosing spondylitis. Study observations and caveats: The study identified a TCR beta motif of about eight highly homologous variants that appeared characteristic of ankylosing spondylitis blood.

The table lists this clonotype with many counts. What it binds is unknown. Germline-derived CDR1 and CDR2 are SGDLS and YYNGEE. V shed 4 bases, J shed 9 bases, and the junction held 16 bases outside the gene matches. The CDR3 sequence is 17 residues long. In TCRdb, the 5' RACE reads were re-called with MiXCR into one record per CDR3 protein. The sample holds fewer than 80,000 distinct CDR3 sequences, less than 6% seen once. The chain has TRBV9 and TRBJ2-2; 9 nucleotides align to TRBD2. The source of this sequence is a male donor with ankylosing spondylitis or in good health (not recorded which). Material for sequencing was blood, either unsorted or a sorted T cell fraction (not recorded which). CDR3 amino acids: CASSPTLAGEMHRELFF. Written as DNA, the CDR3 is TGTGCCAGCAGCCCCACTTTAGCGGGGGAGATGCACCGGGAGCTGTTTTTT.